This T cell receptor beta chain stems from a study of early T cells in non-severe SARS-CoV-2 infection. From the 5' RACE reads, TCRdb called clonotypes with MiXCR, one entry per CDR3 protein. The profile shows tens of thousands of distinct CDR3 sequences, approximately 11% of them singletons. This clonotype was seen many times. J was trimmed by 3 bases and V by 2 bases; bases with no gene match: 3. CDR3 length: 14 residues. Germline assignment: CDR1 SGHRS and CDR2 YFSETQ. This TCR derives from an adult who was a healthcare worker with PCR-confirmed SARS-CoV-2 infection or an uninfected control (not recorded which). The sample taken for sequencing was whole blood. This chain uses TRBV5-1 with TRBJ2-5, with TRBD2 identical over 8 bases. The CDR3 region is CASSLAGAKETQYF. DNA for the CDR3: TGCGCCAGCAGCTTAGCGGGGGCTAAAGAGACCCAGTACTTC.